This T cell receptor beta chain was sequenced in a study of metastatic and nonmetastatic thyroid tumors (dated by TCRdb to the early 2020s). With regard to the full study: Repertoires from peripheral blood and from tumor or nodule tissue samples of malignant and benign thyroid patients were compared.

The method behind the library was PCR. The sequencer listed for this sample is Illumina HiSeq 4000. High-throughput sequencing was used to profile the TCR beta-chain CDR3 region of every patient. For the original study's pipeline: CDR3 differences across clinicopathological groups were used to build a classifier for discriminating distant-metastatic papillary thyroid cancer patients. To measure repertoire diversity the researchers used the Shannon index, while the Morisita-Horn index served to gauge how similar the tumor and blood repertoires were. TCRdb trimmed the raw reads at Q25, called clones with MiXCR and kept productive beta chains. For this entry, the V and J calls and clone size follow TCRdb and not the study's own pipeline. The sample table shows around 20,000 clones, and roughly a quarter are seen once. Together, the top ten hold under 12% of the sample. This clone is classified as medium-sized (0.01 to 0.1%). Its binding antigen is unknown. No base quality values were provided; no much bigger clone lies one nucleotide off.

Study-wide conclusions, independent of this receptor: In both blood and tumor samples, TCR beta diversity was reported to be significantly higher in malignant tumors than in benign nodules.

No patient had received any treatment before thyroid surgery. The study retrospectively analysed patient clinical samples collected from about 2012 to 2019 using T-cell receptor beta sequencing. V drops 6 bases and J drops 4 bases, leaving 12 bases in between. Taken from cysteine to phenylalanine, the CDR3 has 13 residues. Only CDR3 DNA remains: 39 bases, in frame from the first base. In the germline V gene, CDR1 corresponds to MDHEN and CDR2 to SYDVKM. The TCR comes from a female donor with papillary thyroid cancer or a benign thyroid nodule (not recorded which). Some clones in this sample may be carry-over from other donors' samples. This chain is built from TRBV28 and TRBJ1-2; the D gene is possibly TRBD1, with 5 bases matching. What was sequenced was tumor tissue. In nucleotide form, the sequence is TGTGCCAGCAGCCTCGGGGGGTCCTATGGCTACACCTTC. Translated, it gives CASSLGGSYGYTF.